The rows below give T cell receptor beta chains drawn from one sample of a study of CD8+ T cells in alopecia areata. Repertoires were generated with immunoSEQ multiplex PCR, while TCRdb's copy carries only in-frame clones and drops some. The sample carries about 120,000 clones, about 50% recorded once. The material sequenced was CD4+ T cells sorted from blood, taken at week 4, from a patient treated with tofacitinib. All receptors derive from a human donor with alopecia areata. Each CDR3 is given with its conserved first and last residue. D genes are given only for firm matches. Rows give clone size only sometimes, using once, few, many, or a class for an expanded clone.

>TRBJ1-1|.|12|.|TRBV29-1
CSVKGGNTEAFF
TGCAGCGTTAAGGGGGGGAACACTGAAGCTTTCTTT
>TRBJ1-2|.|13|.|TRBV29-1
CSVDLGQSDGYTF
TGCAGCGTTGACCTCGGACAGAGCGACGGCTACACCTTC
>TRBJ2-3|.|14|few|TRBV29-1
CSAVTGSWTDTQYF
TGCAGCGCGGTCACAGGGTCGTGGACAGATACGCAGTATTTT
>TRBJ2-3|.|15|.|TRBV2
CASSEKLVRTDTQYF
TGTGCCAGCAGTGAAAAACTAGTCCGCACAGATACGCAGTATTTT
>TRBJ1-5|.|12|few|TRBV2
CASRGYNQPQHF
TGTGCCAGCAGGGGGTACAATCAGCCCCAGCATTTT
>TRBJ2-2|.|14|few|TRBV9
CASSVVVDTGELFF
TGTGCCAGCAGCGTAGTGGTGGACACCGGGGAGCTGTTTTTT
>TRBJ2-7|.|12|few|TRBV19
CASSIKGNEQYF
TGTGCCAGTAGTATAAAAGGGAACGAGCAGTACTTC
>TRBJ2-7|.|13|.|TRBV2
CASTEGFPYEQYF
TGTGCCAGCACCGAAGGGTTCCCCTACGAGCAGTACTTC
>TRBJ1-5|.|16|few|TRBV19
CASSPGRKNSNQPQHF
TGTGCCAGTAGTCCTGGACGGAAGAATAGCAATCAGCCCCAGCATTTT
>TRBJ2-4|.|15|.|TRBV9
CASSLDPGEGNIQYF
TGTGCCAGCAGCCTAGACCCAGGGGAGGGGAACATTCAGTACTTC
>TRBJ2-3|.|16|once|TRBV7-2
CASSSSRGGYTDTQYF
TGTGCCAGCAGCTCCTCCCGGGGCGGGTACACAGATACGCAGTATTTT
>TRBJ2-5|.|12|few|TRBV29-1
CSGAGTQETQYF
TGCAGCGGGGCCGGGACCCAAGAGACCCAGTACTTC
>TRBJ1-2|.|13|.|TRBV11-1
CASSFGGSNRYTF
TGTGCCAGCAGCTTTGGAGGGTCGAACAGGTACACCTTC
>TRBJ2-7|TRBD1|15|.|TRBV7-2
CASSSIGQGAYEQYF
TGTGCCAGCAGCTCGATCGGGCAGGGGGCCTACGAGCAGTACTTC
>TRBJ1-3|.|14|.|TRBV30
CAWSRQYSGNTIYF
TGTGCCTGGAGTCGACAGTACTCTGGAAACACCATATATTTT
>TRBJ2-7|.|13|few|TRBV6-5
CASSNQEQVEQYF
TGTGCCAGCAGTAACCAGGAACAAGTCGAGCAGTACTTC
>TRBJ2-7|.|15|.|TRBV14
CASSQPGRSAYEQYF
TGTGCCAGCAGCCAACCGGGAAGATCGGCCTACGAGCAGTACTTC
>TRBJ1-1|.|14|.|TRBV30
CAWSVWLRNTEAFF
TGTGCCTGGAGTGTTTGGCTAAGGAACACTGAAGCTTTCTTT
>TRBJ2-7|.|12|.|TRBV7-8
CASSLGSYEQYF
TGTGCCAGCAGCCTTGGGTCCTACGAGCAGTACTTC
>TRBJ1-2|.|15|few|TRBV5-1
CASSLERGSNYGYTF
TGCGCCAGCAGCTTGGAGCGGGGTTCGAACTATGGCTACACCTTC
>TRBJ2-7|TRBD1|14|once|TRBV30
CAWRATGSIYEQYF
TGTGCCTGGAGAGCGACAGGGTCTATCTACGAGCAGTACTTC
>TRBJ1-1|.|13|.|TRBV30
CAWSVGGFTEAFF
TGTGCCTGGAGTGTAGGGGGGTTCACTGAAGCTTTCTTT
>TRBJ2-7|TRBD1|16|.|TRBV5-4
CASSLPPQGAPDEQYF
TGTGCCAGCAGCTTACCGCCCCAGGGGGCGCCGGACGAGCAGTACTTC
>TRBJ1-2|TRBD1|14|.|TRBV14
CASSRMTGSYGYTF
TGTGCCAGCAGCCGAATGACAGGGAGCTATGGCTACACCTTC
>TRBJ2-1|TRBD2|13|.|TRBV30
CAWNRGGSNEQFF
TGTGCCTGGAATCGCGGGGGGAGCAATGAGCAGTTCTTC
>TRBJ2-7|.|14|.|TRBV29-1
CSVVLTRPLAEQYF
TGCAGCGTTGTTCTTACCCGACCCCTTGCGGAGCAGTACTTC
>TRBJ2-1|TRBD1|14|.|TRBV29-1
CSVEPGQINNEQFF
TGCAGCGTTGAGCCGGGACAGATTAACAATGAGCAGTTCTTC
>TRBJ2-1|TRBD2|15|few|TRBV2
CASGRAGGPSNEQFF
TGTGCCAGCGGACGGGCGGGAGGGCCCAGCAATGAGCAGTTCTTC
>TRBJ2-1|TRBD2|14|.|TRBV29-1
CSVRGLAPGNEQFF
TGCAGCGTTAGAGGACTAGCCCCTGGAAATGAGCAGTTCTTC
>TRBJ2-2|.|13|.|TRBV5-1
CASSLSGTGELFF
TGCGCCAGCAGCTTGTCAGGCACCGGGGAGCTGTTTTTT
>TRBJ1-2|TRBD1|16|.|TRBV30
CAWSALRQGNNYGYTF
TGTGCCTGGAGTGCGTTAAGACAGGGAAATAACTATGGCTACACCTTC
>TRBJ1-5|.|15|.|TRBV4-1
CASSQHGRGNQPQHF
TGCGCCAGCAGCCAACATGGACGGGGAAATCAGCCCCAGCATTTT
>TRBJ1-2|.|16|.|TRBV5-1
CASSLDQGRRSYGYTF
TGCGCCAGCAGCTTGGACCAGGGCCGCCGATCTTATGGCTACACCTTC
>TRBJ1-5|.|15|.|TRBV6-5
CASRSDWDQDQPQHF
TGTGCCAGCAGGTCCGACTGGGATCAGGATCAGCCCCAGCATTTT
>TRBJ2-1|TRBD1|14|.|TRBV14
CASSQRQTGNEQFF
TGTGCCAGCAGCCAACGGCAGACAGGGAATGAGCAGTTCTTC
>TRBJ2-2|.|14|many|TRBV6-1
CASSDPRHTGELFF
TGTGCCAGCAGTGACCCTAGGCACACCGGGGAGCTGTTTTTT
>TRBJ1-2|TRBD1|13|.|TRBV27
CASSWDRTYGYTF
TGTGCCAGCAGTTGGGACAGAACCTATGGCTACACCTTC
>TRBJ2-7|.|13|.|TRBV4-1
CASSPLGSYEQYF
TGCGCCAGCAGCCCGTTAGGTTCCTACGAGCAGTACTTC
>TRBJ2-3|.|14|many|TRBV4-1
CASSQQVTADTQYF
TGCGCCAGCAGCCAACAGGTTACCGCAGATACGCAGTATTTT
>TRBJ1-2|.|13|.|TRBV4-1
CASSQEDLIGYTF
TGCGCCAGCAGCCAGGAGGACTTGATAGGATACACCTTC
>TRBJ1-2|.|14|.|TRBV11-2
CASSYRDTGAGYTF
TGTGCCAGCAGCTACCGGGACACGGGGGCGGGCTACACCTTC
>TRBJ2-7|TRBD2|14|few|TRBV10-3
CAISVAGGEGEQYF
TGTGCCATCAGTGTAGCGGGAGGAGAGGGAGAGCAGTACTTC